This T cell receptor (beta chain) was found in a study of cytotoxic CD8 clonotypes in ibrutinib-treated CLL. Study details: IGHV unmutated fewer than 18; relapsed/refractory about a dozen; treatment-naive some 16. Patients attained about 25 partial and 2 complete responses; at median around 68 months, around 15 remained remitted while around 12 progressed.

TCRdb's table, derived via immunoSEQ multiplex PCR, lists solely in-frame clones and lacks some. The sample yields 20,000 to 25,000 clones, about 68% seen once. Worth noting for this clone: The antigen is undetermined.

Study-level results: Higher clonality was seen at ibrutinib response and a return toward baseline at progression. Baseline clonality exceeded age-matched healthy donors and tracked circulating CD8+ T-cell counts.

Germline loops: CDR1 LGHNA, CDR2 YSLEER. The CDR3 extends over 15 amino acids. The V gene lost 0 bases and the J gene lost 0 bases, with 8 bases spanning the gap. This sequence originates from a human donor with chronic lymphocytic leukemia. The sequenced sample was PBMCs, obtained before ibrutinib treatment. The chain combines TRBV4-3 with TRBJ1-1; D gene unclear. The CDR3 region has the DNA TGCGCCAGCAGCCAAGATAGGGAAATGAACACTGAAGCTTTCTTT. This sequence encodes CASSQDREMNTEAFF.